What follows are 29 T cell receptor beta chains derived from one specimen sequenced in a study of CD8 T cells in Susac syndrome. The RNA, about 0.5 to 1 ug, was put through reverse transcription using random hexamers. Using its own MiXCR run on the immunoSEQ multiplex PCR reads, TCRdb lists one record per CDR3 protein. The table shows 200,000 to 250,000 distinct CDR3 sequences, with 95% occurring only once. The specimen sequenced was CD4+ T cells from PBMCs. All receptors derive from a human donor with multiple sclerosis.

V is TRBV7-9 and J is TRBJ2-7, with D uncertain. The germline V gene encodes CDR1 SEHNR and CDR2 FQNEAQ (reference sequence). V was trimmed by 2 bases and J by 0 bases, leaving 11 bases between them. The CDR3 loop spans 15 amino acids. CDR3 residues: CASSLKSSSSYEQYF. As DNA, the CDR3 is TGTGCCAGCAGCTTAAAGTCGTCGAGCTCCTACGAGCAGTACTTC.

The rearrangement joins TRBV4-1 to TRBJ2-5; a possible D gene is TRBD1 (6 bases). The CDR3 has 15 residues. Germline V gives CDR1 MGHRA, CDR2 YSYEKL. With 2 bases removed from V and 0 bases from J, the gap between germline ends came to 10 bases. This CDR3 is CASSQTGTYQETQYF. The CDR3 region has the DNA TGCGCCAGCAGCCAAACAGGGACATACCAAGAGACCCAGTACTTC.

The chain carries TRBV5-1 and TRBJ2-1; the D is unclear. This CDR3 is built from 15 residues. V was clipped by 0 bases and J by 9 bases, with 16 bases between them. Germline CDR1 SGHRS, CDR2 YFSETQ. Written as DNA, the CDR3 is TGCGCCAGCAGCTTGGCGGATGGGCCATTGGGTGAGCAGTTCTTC. It specifies CASSLADGPLGEQFF.

The chain recombines TRBV18 with TRBJ2-6, with no clear D. Trimming removed 0 bases from V and 0 bases from J, with 6 bases in between. The CDR3 is made up of 16 amino acids. Germline V gives CDR1 KGHSH, CDR2 LQKENI. CDR3 sequence reads: CASSPPGNSGANVLTF. CDR3 DNA: TGTGCCAGCTCACCACCGGGGAACTCTGGGGCCAACGTCCTGACTTTC.

The gene calls are TRBV11-1 and TRBJ2-1; a weak D match, TRBD2 (5 bases). The CDR3 length is 12 residues. Trimming took 6 bases from V and 4 from J, leaving 7 bases between them. Per the germline V gene, CDR1 is SGHAT and CDR2 is FQDESV (reference sequence). The CDR3 region is CASREDYNEQFF. CDR3 coding DNA: TGTGCCAGCAGGGAGGATTACAATGAGCAGTTCTTC.

The chain links TRBV6-1 to TRBJ1-5, with D hard to call. This CDR3 has 15 residues. In germline, CDR1 is MNHNS, CDR2 SASEGT. Trimming removed 8 bases from V and 0 bases from J, with 14 bases in between. CDR3: CASVASQYSNQPQHF. CDR3 sequence (DNA): TGTGCCAGCGTCGCCTCTCAATATAGCAATCAGCCCCAGCATTTT.

This clonotype was recorded only once. The genes are TRBV29-1 and TRBJ2-3; TRBD2 might be the D (5 bases). Trimming left V 1 base short and J 0 bases short, with 8 bases between. The V gene's germline CDR1 is SQVTM and CDR2 ANQGSEA. This CDR3 has 14 amino acids. CDR3 protein: CSVEGTYSTDTQYF. The CDR3 nucleotides read TGCAGCGTTGAAGGGACTTATAGCACAGATACGCAGTATTTT.

V and J are TRBV4-1 and TRBJ1-5; D not resolved. CDR3 size: 15 residues. The ends were cut back, 2 bases at V and 4 bases at J, with 12 bases in the middle. Germline values: CDR1 MGHRA, CDR2 YSYEKL. The CDR3 protein is CASSQPGPGNQPQHF. CDR3 nucleotide sequence: TGCGCCAGCAGCCAACCGGGCCCTGGAAATCAGCCCCAGCATTTT.

The rearrangement links TRBV6-1 to TRBJ2-7, with D perhaps matching TRBD1 (7 bases). Germline V lookup: CDR1 MNHNS, CDR2 SASEGT. This CDR3 region has 16 residues. V was cut by 5 bases and J by 0 bases, with 17 bases left in between. DNA of the CDR3: TGTGCCAGCAGTCCAGGGGGGACCGAAAGCTCCTACGAGCAGTACTTC. This codes for CASSPGGTESSYEQYF.

V usage is TRBV3-1 and J usage is TRBJ2-7, with D unresolved. V was pared by 2 bases and J by 4 bases, with 24 bases between. CDR1 LGHDT and CDR2 YNNKEL come from the germline V gene (reference sequence). The CDR3 spans 18 residues. Written as DNA, the CDR3 is TGTGCCAGCAGCCAATACGATACAGCCGGTGGCTATTTTTACGAGCAGTACTTC. Protein: CASSQYDTAGGYFYEQYF.

The sample holds one count of this clonotype. V and J are TRBV7-9 and TRBJ1-5; D is unclear. The CDR3 has 14 residues. The germline V gene has CDR1 SEHNR and CDR2 FQNEAQ (reference sequence). V was cut by 5 bases and J by 3 bases, with 11 bases left in between. The CDR3: CASSINGPNQPQHF. The DNA for the CDR3 is TGTGCCAGCAGCATCAACGGGCCCAATCAGCCCCAGCATTTT.

The chain is built from TRBV20-1 and TRBJ2-7; 12 bases agree with TRBD2. V was clipped by 4 bases and J by 2 bases; unmatched bases: 6. The CDR3 spans 15 residues. The germline V gene encodes CDR1 DFQATT and CDR2 SNEGSKA (reference sequence). CDR3 sequence reads: CSANPLAGGPYEQYF. In nucleotides, the CDR3 is TGCAGTGCTAACCCTCTAGCGGGAGGGCCCTACGAGCAGTACTTC.

The chain uses TRBV29-1 and TRBJ2-1; no clear D gene. This CDR3 is built from 15 residues. The V gene's germline CDR1 is SQVTM and CDR2 ANQGSEA. V was trimmed by 4 bases and J by 0 bases, leaving 13 bases between them. The CDR3 spells CSVVGAKRSYNEQFF. CDR3 nucleotide sequence: TGCAGCGTTGTAGGTGCCAAGCGCTCCTACAATGAGCAGTTCTTC.

The chain combines TRBV15 with TRBJ1-5, with D uncertain. The germline V gene encodes CDR1 LNHNV and CDR2 YYDKDF (reference sequence). The CDR3 runs to 16 residues. V was clipped by 0 bases and J by 3 bases, with 12 bases between them. The CDR3 DNA follows: TGTGCCACCAGCAGAGATCGAGGGAGGAACAATCAGCCCCAGCATTTT. It is translated as CATSRDRGRNNQPQHF.

The gene calls are TRBV5-6 and TRBJ1-5; no definite D call. The CDR3 has 15 amino acids. Germline V lookup: CDR1 SGHDT, CDR2 YYEEEE. V lost 5 bases and J 7 bases, leaving 19 bases between the germline ends. The CDR3 protein is CASSFGGLLGQPQHF. DNA of the CDR3: TGTGCCAGCAGTTTCGGAGGGCTCTTAGGACAGCCCCAGCATTTT.

The rearrangement links TRBV3-1 to TRBJ2-7; D may match TRBD1 or TRBD2 (5 bases each). The V gene's germline CDR1 is LGHDT and CDR2 YNNKEL (reference sequence). Trimming took off 3 bases at V and 9 bases at J, with 12 bases between the two ends. CDR3 length equals 12 residues. In DNA, the CDR3 is TGTGCCAGCAGCCATCTAGGGGACGGGCAGTACTTC. Translated: CASSHLGDGQYF.

The V gene is TRBV29-1, the J gene TRBJ2-1; 12 nucleotides match TRBD2. J lost 6 bases, V lost 5 bases, and 14 bases had no gene match. Germline V lookup: CDR1 SQVTM, CDR2 ANQGSEA. This CDR3 contains 17 residues. CDR3 region: CSVSYRTSGEVGNEQFF. Written as DNA, the CDR3 is TGCAGCGTTTCATATCGGACTAGCGGGGAGGTGGGCAATGAGCAGTTCTTC.

This chain uses TRBV20-1 with TRBJ1-1; D call uncertain. The CDR3 has 14 residues. V dropped 0 bases and J dropped 2 bases, with 10 bases sitting between them. CDR1 and CDR2 (germline): DFQATT, SNEGSKA (reference sequence). The CDR3: CSARDTGSNTEAFF. In nucleotides, the CDR3 is TGCAGTGCTAGAGATACCGGGAGTAACACTGAAGCTTTCTTT.

CDR3 DNA: TGTGCCATCAGTGAGTCGTCGTCGAAGTCCAATGAGCAGTTCTTC. Its translation is CAISESSSKSNEQFF. J is TRBJ2-1 and V is TRBV10-3; no firm D call. Germline CDR1 is ENHRY and CDR2 is SYGVKD. The V and J ends lost 0 bases and 6 bases respectively, with 12 bases between them. The CDR3 loop spans 15 amino acids.

The CDR3 here is CASSIFREGELFF. As DNA, the CDR3 is TGTGCCAGTAGTATCTTCAGGGAAGGGGAGCTGTTTTTT. The chain couples TRBV19 to TRBJ2-2; D is perhaps TRBD1 (5 bases). V shed 3 bases and J shed 8 bases, with 10 bases lying between them. The CDR3 covers 13 residues. CDR1 LNHDA and CDR2 SQIVND come from the germline V gene (reference sequence).

CDR3 DNA: TGTGCCAGCAGCTGGCAGGGGGCACAGGAGACCCAGTACTTC. This sequence encodes CASSWQGAQETQYF. This chain links TRBV7-9 with TRBJ2-5; TRBD1 matches at 8 bases. Germline loops: CDR1 SEHNR, CDR2 FQNEAQ (reference sequence). The CDR3 spans 14 residues. With 4 bases clipped from V and 5 bases from J, the junction kept 6 bases outside the gene matches.

The chain combines TRBV7-9 with TRBJ2-7; 9 positions agree with TRBD2. Germline CDR1 SEHNR, CDR2 FQNEAQ (reference sequence). This CDR3 spans 14 amino acids. The ends lost 7 bases at V and 4 bases at J; junction bases unmatched: 8. The CDR3: CASTSSGRLYEQYF. Written as DNA, the CDR3 is TGTGCCAGCACCTCAAGCGGGAGGTTGTACGAGCAGTACTTC.

The chain uses TRBV5-6 and TRBJ2-1; 8 positions agree with TRBD1. The V and J ends lost 4 bases and 2 bases, in that order; junction bases with no gene match: 5. Looked up from germline, CDR1 is SGHDT and CDR2 is YYEEEE. The CDR3 runs 15 residues. The CDR3 is CASSQDRAAYNEQFF. Written as DNA, the CDR3 is TGTGCCAGCAGCCAGGACAGGGCGGCCTACAATGAGCAGTTCTTC. Complete variable domain (other parts from reference TRBV5-6 and TRBJ2-1): DAGVTQSPTHLIKTRGQQVTLRCSPKSGHDTVSWYQQALGQGPQFIFQYYEEEERQRGNFPDRFSGHQFPNYSSELNVNALLLGDSALYLCASSQDRAAYNEQFFGPGTRLTVL.

The chain uses TRBV20-1 and TRBJ1-5, with D perhaps TRBD1 (5 bases). Between the trimmed V and J ends, which lost 5 bases and 3 bases, there was a span of 14 bases. CDR1 DFQATT and CDR2 SNEGSKA come from the germline V gene (reference sequence). CDR3 length: 14 residues. The CDR3 DNA reads TGCAGTGCTCGCCTCGCAGGGTCCAATCAGCCCCAGCATTTT. This sequence encodes CSARLAGSNQPQHF.

The V and J genes are TRBV4-1 and TRBJ1-1; no clear D. Trimming removed 3 bases at V and 14 bases at J, with 16 bases between. The CDR3 spans 12 residues. CDR1 and CDR2 from the germline V gene are MGHRA and YSYEKL. CDR3 nucleotide sequence: TGCGCCAGCAGCCACGGGGATCCCCGGAGGTTCTTT. Its protein is CASSHGDPRRFF.

The J gene is TRBJ2-6, the V gene TRBV9; 9 bases match TRBD1. CDR3 length: 17 amino acids. The V segment lost 0 bases and the J segment 3 bases; nucleotides outside the gene matches: 4. Germline V gene lookup returns CDR1 SGDLS and CDR2 YYNGEE. The CDR3 loop reads CASSVDRGLGGANVLTF. For the CDR3, the DNA is TGTGCCAGCAGCGTAGACAGGGGGCTAGGTGGGGCCAACGTCCTGACTTTC.

V and J are TRBV29-1 and TRBJ2-1; TRBD2 matches 12 bases. This CDR3 is built from 14 residues. Germline CDR1 and CDR2: SQVTM and ANQGSEA. The J segment lost 7 bases and the V segment lost 6 bases, leaving 7 bases of the junction unmatched. Here the CDR3 DNA reads TGCAGCGTCGCCCTAGCGGGAGGGCCTAATGAGCAGTTCTTC. Protein sequence: CSVALAGGPNEQFF.

CDR3: CASSIAGQPLYEQYF. The CDR3 bases are TGTGCCAGCAGCATAGCGGGACAGCCTCTCTACGAGCAGTACTTC. V usage is TRBV11-2 and J usage is TRBJ2-7; TRBD2 might be the D (8 bases). V was clipped by 5 bases and J by 3 bases, with 17 bases between them. CDR1 is SGHAT and CDR2 is FQNNGV in the germline V gene. The CDR3 loop spans 15 amino acids.

The rearrangement joins TRBV20-1 to TRBJ2-1; D is perhaps TRBD2 (5 bases). This CDR3 is built from 12 residues. The V gene's germline CDR1 is DFQATT and CDR2 SNEGSKA (reference sequence). The V end lost 5 bases, the J end lost 7 bases, and 12 bases lay between the germline ends. Written as DNA, the CDR3 is TGCAGTGCTCAGAGGGCCGGGAATGAGCAGTTCTTC. Translation: CSAQRAGNEQFF.